The 28 T cell receptor beta chains below were found in one sample sequenced in a study of shared clonotypes between healthy human individuals. The table came from immunoSEQ multiplex PCR; TCRdb's copy has only in-frame clones and leaves some out. The top ten clones hold roughly 13% of a sample with about 510,000 clones, 79% of them seen once. The sample comprised PBMCs. The receptors come from a woman aged 40 to 55 in good health. Some clones in this sample may be carry-over from other donors' samples.

The CDR3 bases are TGTGCCAGCACCTACGGGACTAGCGGGAGTAGTGAGCAGTTCTTC. Residues: CASTYGTSGSSEQFF. The chain carries TRBV2 and TRBJ2-1; 14 bases are shared with TRBD2. CDR1 is SNHLY and CDR2 is FYNNEI in the germline V gene. The CDR3 length is 15 residues. After removal of 7 bases from V and 9 bases from J, the junction contained 8 bases not matched to a gene.

The DNA for the CDR3 is TGTGCCAGCAGTTACTCAAGCGGAAGCTCCTACAATGAGCAGTTCTTC. This gives the protein CASSYSSGSSYNEQFF. The chain recombines TRBV28 with TRBJ2-1; tentatively, D is TRBD2 (5 bases). Between the trimmed V and J ends, which lost 4 bases and 0 bases, there was a span of 13 bases. The CDR3 totals 16 residues. The V gene's germline CDR1 is MDHEN and CDR2 SYDVKM. Drawing the rest from reference TRBV28 and TRBJ2-1, the complete variable domain is DVKVTQSSRYLVKRTGEKVFLECVQDMDHENMFWYRQDPGLGLRLIYFSYDVKMKEKGDIPEGYSVSREKKERFSLILESASTNQTSMYLCASSYSSGSSYNEQFFGPGTRLTVL.

J is TRBJ1-4 and V is TRBV28; 8 bases agree with TRBD1. This CDR3 has 14 amino acids. CDR1 and CDR2 (germline): MDHEN, SYDVKM. V shed 5 bases and J 8 bases; nucleotides not matched to a gene: 7. CDR3 region: CASSLRTGWEKLFF. The CDR3 DNA reads as TGTGCCAGCAGTCTTAGGACAGGGTGGGAAAAACTGTTTTTT.

This clone was detected only once. The V gene is TRBV2, the J gene TRBJ2-5; 7 bases agree with TRBD1. Germline V gene lookup returns CDR1 SNHLY and CDR2 FYNNEI. V lost 5 bases and J lost 4; bases outside the gene matches: 10. This CDR3 contains 15 residues. The CDR3 spells CASSPQGAGGETQYF. The DNA for the CDR3 is TGTGCCAGCAGTCCCCAAGGAGCAGGGGGAGAGACCCAGTACTTC.

This clone is a singleton in its sample. The chain joins TRBV28 to TRBJ1-6; 7 bases line up with TRBD1. V dropped 2 bases and J dropped 6; count of bases not matched to a gene: 4. Germline V gives CDR1 MDHEN, CDR2 SYDVKM. The CDR3 is 15 residues long. CDR3 sequence (DNA): TGTGCCAGCAGTTTACTCCGACAGGGTAATTCACCCCTCCACTTT. Translating gives CASSLLRQGNSPLHF. Based on the CDR3 plus reference TRBV28 and TRBJ1-6, the full variable domain is DVKVTQSSRYLVKRTGEKVFLECVQDMDHENMFWYRQDPGLGLRLIYFSYDVKMKEKGDIPEGYSVSREKKERFSLILESASTNQTSMYLCASSLLRQGNSPLHFGNGTRLTVT.

V is TRBV18 and J is TRBJ2-1; 7 bases are a match to TRBD2. CDR1 KGHSH and CDR2 LQKENI come from the germline V gene. The CDR3 is 16 residues long. J gave up 5 bases and V 0 bases, and 7 bases lay outside the gene matches. This CDR3 reads CASSPPQRGRNNEQFF. CDR3 in DNA: TGTGCCAGCTCACCACCCCAACGCGGGAGAAACAATGAGCAGTTCTTC.

This chain connects TRBV29-1 to TRBJ2-1; unclear D gene. V shed 6 bases and J shed 7 bases, with 16 bases lying between them. The CDR3 covers 13 residues. Looked up from germline, CDR1 is SQVTM and CDR2 is ANQGSEA. CDR3: CSVIPAGLNEQFF. CDR3 sequence (DNA): TGCAGCGTCATACCCGCCGGGTTGAATGAGCAGTTCTTC.

V usage is TRBV9 and J usage is TRBJ2-5; D is possibly TRBD1 (5 bases). Trimming removed 4 bases at V and 5 bases at J, with 15 bases between. This CDR3 spans 14 amino acids. Germline V CDR1 and CDR2: SGDLS, YYNGEE. This chain's CDR3 is CASSPGPTAETQYF. CDR3 bases: TGTGCCAGCAGCCCCGGACCGACAGCGGAGACCCAGTACTTC. The full variable domain, its missing parts supplied by reference TRBV9 and TRBJ2-5, is DSGVTQTPKHLITATGQRVTLRCSPRSGDLSVYWYQQSLDQGLQFLIQYYNGEERAKGNILERFSAQQFPDLHSELNLSSLELGDSALYFCASSPGPTAETQYFGPGTRLLVL.

The J gene is TRBJ2-5, the V gene TRBV7-2; 7 nucleotides line up with TRBD2. The germline V gene has CDR1 SGHTA and CDR2 FQGNSA. The CDR3 runs 13 residues. Unmatched junction bases numbered 7, after V lost 7 bases and J lost 5 bases. As DNA, the CDR3 is TGTGCCAGCACGGGAGGCCCTTGGGAGACCCAGTACTTC. This sequence encodes CASTGGPWETQYF.

The chain combines TRBV5-6 with TRBJ2-7; D call uncertain. This CDR3 spans 14 amino acids. V was cut by 1 base and J by 5 bases, with 13 bases left in between. Germline values: CDR1 SGHDT, CDR2 YYEEEE. CDR3 in amino acids: CASSLSLLIDEQYF. In DNA form, the CDR3 reads TGTGCCAGCAGCTTGTCTTTGCTTATCGACGAGCAGTACTTC.

The V and J genes are TRBV27 and TRBJ1-5; no firm D call. The CDR3 consists of 14 residues. With 6 bases removed from V and 2 bases from J, the gap between germline ends came to 11 bases. Germline CDR1 is MNHEY and CDR2 is SMNVEV (reference sequence). CDR3 nucleotide sequence: TGTGCCAGCAGCGGAAATGCTGGCAATCAGCCCCAGCATTTT. This encodes CASSGNAGNQPQHF.

This clone appeared a few times. V and J are TRBV7-9 and TRBJ2-4, with a tentative D call TRBD2 (5 bases). The CDR3 has 14 amino acids. The V gene's germline CDR1 is SEHNR and CDR2 FQNEAQ (reference sequence). Trimming removed 5 bases at V and 3 bases at J, with 11 bases between. In nucleotides, the CDR3 is TGTGCCAGCAGCCCGGACGGAGGCAAAAACATTCAGTACTTC. It codes for CASSPDGGKNIQYF.

The chain has TRBV18 and TRBJ2-3, with no clear D. The germline gives CDR1 KGHSH, CDR2 LQKENI. This CDR3 has 16 amino acids. V was shortened by 0 bases and J by 6 bases, with 16 bases between the two germline ends. The DNA for the CDR3 is TGTGCCAGCTCACCACCGAGCACTCGCCAAGTGGATACGCAGTATTTT. Amino acid sequence: CASSPPSTRQVDTQYF.

This clone appeared a single time. V is TRBV6-5 and J is TRBJ2-1; no clear D gene. There are 15 residues in the CDR3. V dropped 6 bases and J dropped 4 bases, with 16 bases sitting between them. The germline V gene has CDR1 MNHEY and CDR2 SVGAGI. CDR3 bases: TGTGCCAGCAGCCCGACATGGTTGGGTTACAATGAGCAGTTCTTC. This codes for CASSPTWLGYNEQFF.

This clone occurred a few times. This chain joins TRBV29-1 and TRBJ1-1, with D unclear. With 4 bases removed from V and 1 base from J, the gap between germline ends came to 7 bases. CDR3 length: 12 amino acids. Germline CDR1 and CDR2: SQVTM and ANQGSEA. This CDR3 reads CSVGSGNTEAFF. CDR3 DNA: TGCAGCGTTGGCAGCGGGAACACTGAAGCTTTCTTT.

This chain connects TRBV28 to TRBJ2-2, with a weak D call TRBD2 (6 bases). Trimming left V 5 bases short and J 2 bases short, with 12 bases between. This CDR3 has 15 residues. CDR1 and CDR2 from the germline V gene are MDHEN and SYDVKM. CDR3 coding DNA: TGTGCCAGCAGTACAGGACTAACAAACACCGGGGAGCTGTTTTTT. It specifies CASSTGLTNTGELFF.

This clone occurred once. This rearrangement joins TRBV2 to TRBJ1-3, with D unresolved. The CDR3 extends over 15 amino acids. V was trimmed by 0 bases and J by 2 bases, leaving 8 bases between them. The germline gives CDR1 SNHLY, CDR2 FYNNEI. The DNA of the CDR3 is TGTGCCAGCAGTGAAGCCAGGATCCCTGGAAACACCATATATTTT. Its translation is CASSEARIPGNTIYF.

The rearrangement uses TRBV2 and TRBJ1-2; D is uncertain. CDR3 size: 12 residues. Germline V CDR1 and CDR2: SNHLY, FYNNEI. Trimming took off 3 bases at V and 13 bases at J, with 15 bases between the two ends. The DNA for the CDR3 is TGTGCCAGCAGTGACCACCGGGAAGTAAGCACCTTC. Translation gives CASSDHREVSTF.

This clone appeared a single time. The chain links TRBV5-5 to TRBJ1-4; D possibly corresponds to TRBD1 (5 bases). The CDR3 is 14 residues long. Trimming cost V 1 base and J 5 bases, with 9 bases left between them. CDR1 SGHKS and CDR2 YYEKEE come from the germline V gene (reference sequence). The CDR3 bases are TGTGCCAGCAGCTTGCTAGGGGAGAATGAAAAACTGTTTTTT. It is translated as CASSLLGENEKLFF. The full variable domain, completed using reference TRBV5-5 and TRBJ1-4, is DAGVTQSPTHLIKTRGQQVTLRCSPISGHKSVSWYQQVLGQGPQFIFQYYEKEERGRGNFPDRFSARQFPNYSSELNVNALLLGDSALYLCASSLLGENEKLFFGSGTQLSVL.

The chain employs TRBV10-2 and TRBJ2-7, with 9 bases matching TRBD1. Germline V lookup: CDR1 WSHSY, CDR2 SAAADI. The CDR3 loop spans 15 amino acids. The junction had 10 bases not matched to a gene; V was cut back by 4 bases and J by 6 bases. The CDR3 sequence is CASSVPGQGTAEQYF. The CDR3 bases are TGCGCCAGCAGTGTTCCGGGACAGGGAACCGCCGAGCAGTACTTC.

V is TRBV6-7 and J is TRBJ1-1, with 9 bases identical to TRBD1. TRBV6-7 counts as an open reading frame of uncertain function. J lost 5 bases, V lost 4 bases, and 11 bases had no gene match. The CDR3 is 16 residues long. CDR3 DNA sequence: TGTGCCAGCAGTTCCGGGACAGGGAATAATTTGACTGAAGCTTTCTTT. The encoded protein is CASSSGTGNNLTEAFF.

The chain carries TRBV29-1 and TRBJ1-1; D call uncertain. The CDR3 consists of 13 residues. Germline V gene sequence: CDR1 SQVTM, CDR2 ANQGSEA. The germline V and J ends were trimmed by 5 bases and 3 bases, with 13 bases remaining between them. DNA of the CDR3: TGCAGCGTTTGCACCAATTTAGACACTGAAGCTTTCTTT. Its translation: CSVCTNLDTEAFF.

This sequence joins TRBV6-5 and TRBJ1-1, with a tentative D call TRBD1 (5 bases). Germline values: CDR1 MNHEY, CDR2 SVGAGI. V lost 0 bases and J 1 base, leaving 9 bases between the germline ends. The CDR3 length is 15 residues. CDR3 protein: CASSYSGQGNTEAFF. The DNA for the CDR3 is TGTGCCAGCAGTTACTCGGGCCAGGGGAACACTGAAGCTTTCTTT.

The rearrangement uses TRBV2 and TRBJ1-2, with TRBD1 matching 9 bases. This CDR3 contains 13 residues. Trimming took 7 bases from V and 7 from J; bases not matched to a gene: 7. The germline gives CDR1 SNHLY, CDR2 FYNNEI. The CDR3 is CASITGGAVGYTF. The CDR3 DNA reads as TGTGCCAGCATTACAGGGGGCGCTGTTGGCTACACCTTC.

The chain links TRBV28 to TRBJ1-1; 8 bases align to TRBD1. V trimming: 3 bases; J trimming: 0 bases; junction bases outside the gene matches: 9. Germline CDR1 and CDR2: MDHEN and SYDVKM. The CDR3 has 17 amino acids. CDR3: CASSLGSRGLLNTEAFF. The CDR3 DNA follows: TGTGCCAGCAGTTTGGGGTCCAGGGGGCTATTGAACACTGAAGCTTTCTTT.

The rearrangement links TRBV28 to TRBJ2-5; either TRBD1 or TRBD2 may fit D (6 bases each). V was trimmed by 6 bases and J by 5 bases, leaving 22 bases between them. The CDR3 loop spans 16 amino acids. Germline-derived CDR1 and CDR2 are MDHEN and SYDVKM. The CDR3 protein is CASSKWRARRGETQYF. The CDR3 DNA is TGTGCCAGCAGCAAATGGAGGGCCCGGAGGGGGGAGACCCAGTACTTC.

This chain joins TRBV5-1 and TRBJ2-7; D possibly corresponds to TRBD2 (7 bases). The CDR3 length is 14 residues. CDR1 is SGHRS and CDR2 is YFSETQ in the germline V gene. V shed 3 bases and J shed 5 bases, with 15 bases lying between them. The CDR3 protein is CASSSHQGRDEQYF. As DNA, the CDR3 is TGCGCCAGCAGCTCTCATCAGGGGAGGGACGAGCAGTACTTC. The variable domain in full, with the rest retrieved from reference TRBV5-1 and TRBJ2-7, is KAGVTQTPRYLIKTRGQQVTLSCSPISGHRSVSWYQQTPGQGLQFLFEYFSETQRNKGNFPGRFSGRQFSNSRSEMNVSTLELGDSALYLCASSSHQGRDEQYFGPGTRLTVT.

The chain links TRBV28 to TRBJ2-5; 7 bases align to TRBD1. TRBJ2-7 explains the end of the DNA better; the J call may be wrong. The germline gives CDR1 MDHEN, CDR2 SYDVKM. The CDR3 loop spans 14 amino acids. The CDR3 here is CASSLVGQPYEQYF. In nucleotides, the CDR3 is TGTGCCAGCAGTTTAGTGGGACAGCCCTACGAGCAGTACTTC.